The next 25 T cell receptor beta chains were all read from a single sample in a study of T cells in localized non-small cell lung cancer. Libraries were prepared by immunoSEQ multiplex PCR; TCRdb keeps only in-frame clonotypes and omits some of them. This sample has roughly 67,000 clones, with roughly 86% found just once. The specimen was peripheral blood, collected before any cancer treatment. Receptors originate from a female donor at least 60 years old with stage I lung adenocarcinoma.

The J gene is TRBJ2-5, the V gene TRBV6-5; D possibly corresponds to TRBD2 (5 bases). Germline V CDR1 and CDR2: MNHEY, SVGAGI. The germline V and J ends were trimmed by 8 bases and 4 bases, with 14 bases remaining between them. This CDR3 spans 13 amino acids. The CDR3 sequence is CASSRTRGETQYF. The CDR3, as DNA: TGTGCCAGCTCCAGAACTAGAGGAGAGACCCAGTACTTC.

V usage is TRBV6-1 and J usage is TRBJ2-5, with 9 bases aligning to TRBD2. Germline lookup yields CDR1 MNHNS and CDR2 SASEGT. Germline trimming cut 3 bases from V and 4 bases from J; bases unmatched to any gene: 9. This CDR3 spans 16 amino acids. CDR3: CASSEHNAGLAETQYF. The CDR3 nucleotides are TGTGCCAGCAGTGAGCACAATGCGGGACTAGCAGAGACCCAGTACTTC.

V and J are TRBV5-5 and TRBJ2-5; TRBD1 aligns across 9 bases. V trimming: 4 bases; J trimming: 5 bases; junction bases outside the gene matches: 9. The V gene's germline CDR1 is SGHKS and CDR2 YYEKEE (reference sequence). The CDR3 sequence is 15 residues long. The CDR3 coding sequence is TGTGCCAGCAGCGGCCGGGACAGGGAAGGGGAGACCCAGTACTTC. Translating it yields CASSGRDREGETQYF.

This clone was seen more than once but under ten times. The chain's CDR3 is CASSALGTAKGYTF. The CDR3 region has the DNA TGTGCCAGCAGCGCTCTCGGGACGGCTAAGGGCTACACCTTC. This chain joins TRBV9 and TRBJ1-2; possibly TRBD1 for D (5 bases). Germline CDR1 is SGDLS and CDR2 is YYNGEE. There are 14 residues in the CDR3. V shed 3 bases and J shed 8 bases, with 17 bases lying between them.

The chain couples TRBV25-1 to TRBJ1-2; D not certain. Trimming cost V 4 bases and J 4 bases, with 10 bases left between them. Germline V lookup: CDR1 MGHDK, CDR2 SYGVNS. The CDR3 is 13 amino acids. CDR3 residues: CASSVGGVYGYTF. DNA of the CDR3: TGTGCCAGCAGTGTCGGCGGAGTCTATGGCTACACCTTC.

This clone was seen a single time. This chain joins TRBV7-9 and TRBJ1-1; D is uncertain. V was cut by 2 bases and J by 4 bases, with 14 bases left in between. Germline values: CDR1 SEHNR, CDR2 FQNEAQ (reference sequence). The CDR3 sequence is 15 residues long. The CDR3 protein is CASSLTPPRGTEAFF. In nucleotides, the CDR3 is TGTGCCAGCAGCTTAACTCCACCTCGGGGCACTGAAGCTTTCTTT.

The chain couples TRBV6-6 to TRBJ1-1; 8 bases match TRBD1. CDR1 is MNHNY and CDR2 is SVGAGI in the germline V gene (reference sequence). V gave up 0 bases and J gave up 6 bases; unmatched junction bases: 3. The CDR3 has 14 residues. The CDR3 reads CASSYSNRGSEAFF. The CDR3 DNA reads as TGTGCCAGCAGTTACTCGAACAGGGGGTCTGAAGCTTTCTTT.

The rearrangement links TRBV7-8 to TRBJ2-7; 15 bases map to TRBD2. Germline V gene data show CDR1 as SGHVS and CDR2 as FQNEAQ. The CDR3 consists of 15 residues. J gave up 6 bases and V 5 bases, and 5 bases lay outside the gene matches. The CDR3 spells CASSGGLAGGTEQYF. Written as DNA, the CDR3 is TGTGCCAGCAGCGGGGGACTAGCGGGAGGTACCGAGCAGTACTTC. Drawing the rest from reference TRBV7-8 and TRBJ2-7, the complete variable domain is GAGVSQSPRYKVAKRGQDVALRCDPISGHVSLFWYQQALGQGPEFLTYFQNEAQLDKSGLPSDRFFAERPEGSVSTLKIQRTQQEDSAVYLCASSGGLAGGTEQYFGPGTRLTVT.

The chain has TRBV9 and TRBJ2-1, with D unclear. There are 15 residues in the CDR3. Germline V gives CDR1 SGDLS, CDR2 YYNGEE. Trimming stripped 1 base from V and 0 bases from J, with 8 bases between. The CDR3 loop is CASSVTDPSYNEQFF. The CDR3 nucleotides are TGTGCCAGCAGCGTAACTGATCCCTCCTACAATGAGCAGTTCTTC. The whole variable domain, remainder taken from reference TRBV9 and TRBJ2-1, is DSGVTQTPKHLITATGQRVTLRCSPRSGDLSVYWYQQSLDQGLQFLIQYYNGEERAKGNILERFSAQQFPDLHSELNLSSLELGDSALYFCASSVTDPSYNEQFFGPGTRLTVL.

The genes are TRBV27 and TRBJ2-7; possibly TRBD2 for D (6 bases). Trimming shortened V by 6 bases and J by 7 bases, and 19 bases separated the two germline ends. CDR3 length: 14 residues. Germline values: CDR1 MNHEY, CDR2 SMNVEV (reference sequence). Here the CDR3 reads CASRDGGSPREQYF. CDR3 coding DNA: TGTGCCAGCAGGGACGGAGGGTCTCCCCGGGAGCAGTACTTC.

The V and J genes are TRBV7-9 and TRBJ1-5; TRBD1 might be the D (5 bases). Between the trimmed V and J ends, which lost 1 base and 7 bases, there was a span of 11 bases. The CDR3 spans 14 residues. Germline CDR1 reads SEHNR; CDR2 reads FQNEAQ (reference sequence). For the CDR3, the DNA is TGTGCCAGCAGCTTAGGAGGGGCTAGGCAGCCCCAGCATTTT. This translates into CASSLGGARQPQHF.

V gene TRBV19 combines with J gene TRBJ1-5; D uncertain. V shed 3 bases and J shed 1 base, with 10 bases lying between them. The CDR3 covers 15 residues. The germline CDR1 and CDR2 sequences are LNHDA and SQIVND (reference sequence). Written as DNA, the CDR3 is TGTGCCAGTAGTATCAGGAAGGGAAGCAATCAGCCCCAGCATTTT. Protein sequence: CASSIRKGSNQPQHF.

This rearrangement joins TRBV6-6 to TRBJ2-7, with TRBD1 matching 8 bases. Germline lookup yields CDR1 MNHNY and CDR2 SVGAGI (reference sequence). The ends lost 5 bases at V and 6 bases at J; junction bases unmatched: 9. This CDR3 is 14 amino acids long. The DNA of the CDR3 is TGTGCCAGCAGTCAAATAACAGGGGGTGGCGAGCAGTACTTC. Protein sequence: CASSQITGGGEQYF.

The gene calls are TRBV6-1 and TRBJ1-1; D may be TRBD1 (5 bases). Germline CDR1 and CDR2: MNHNS and SASEGT. V lost 1 base and J lost 4, with 7 bases in between. The CDR3 contains 13 residues. CDR3 bases: TGTGCCAGCAGTGAAGTTAGGGGCACTGAAGCTTTCTTT. It yields the protein CASSEVRGTEAFF.

The chain employs TRBV4-2 and TRBJ2-1; perhaps TRBD2 as D (6 bases). Germline V gives CDR1 LGHNA, CDR2 YNFKEQ. The CDR3 runs 16 residues. The germline V and J ends were trimmed by 1 base and 0 bases, with 10 bases remaining between them. This CDR3 is CASSQGGGTSYNEQFF. In DNA form, the CDR3 reads TGTGCCAGCAGCCAAGGGGGCGGGACCTCCTACAATGAGCAGTTCTTC.

The chain employs TRBV5-8 and TRBJ2-3, with D uncertain. The CDR3 totals 11 residues. Germline lookup yields CDR1 SGHTS and CDR2 YDEGEE. Trimming cost V 5 bases and J 4 bases, with 5 bases left between them. This CDR3 is CASSVSDTQYF. The CDR3 nucleotides read TGTGCCAGCAGTGTCTCAGATACGCAGTATTTT. The whole variable domain, remainder taken from reference TRBV5-8 and TRBJ2-3, is EAGVTQSPTHLIKTRGQQATLRCSPISGHTSVYWYQQALGLGLQFLLWYDEGEERNRGNFPPRFSGRQFPNYSSELNVNALELEDSALYLCASSVSDTQYFGPGTRLTVL.

This chain uses TRBV14 with TRBJ2-7, with D possibly being TRBD1 (6 bases). In germline, CDR1 is SGHDN, CDR2 FVKESK. The CDR3 is 13 amino acids. Trimming removed 3 bases at V and 4 bases at J, with 10 bases between. This CDR3 is CASSQQTGYEQYF. CDR3 in DNA: TGTGCCAGCAGCCAGCAGACAGGTTACGAGCAGTACTTC. Based on the CDR3 plus reference TRBV14 and TRBJ2-7, the full variable domain is EAGVTQFPSHSVIEKGQTVTLRCDPISGHDNLYWYRRVMGKEIKFLLHFVKESKQDESGMPNNRFLAERTGGTYSTLKVQPAELEDSGVYFCASSQQTGYEQYFGPGTRLTVT.

This clone was recorded at least ten times. The chain recombines TRBV27 with TRBJ1-2; tentatively, D is TRBD1 (6 bases). V lost 8 bases, J lost 5 bases, and 18 bases lay in between. This CDR3 contains 14 residues. In germline, CDR1 is MNHEY, CDR2 SMNVEV (reference sequence). CDR3 DNA: TGTGCCAGCGCCTCTCCGGGGGCGGGGTATGGCTACACCTTC. It specifies CASASPGAGYGYTF.

The chain couples TRBV7-6 to TRBJ2-7; the D gene is possibly TRBD2 (5 bases). Germline V gene data show CDR1 as SGHVS and CDR2 as FNYEAQ. The CDR3 consists of 14 residues. Between the trimmed V and J ends, which lost 0 bases and 1 base, there was a span of 7 bases. The CDR3, as DNA: TGTGCCAGCAGCTTAGCGGGCGGGTCCTACGAGCAGTACTTC. It is translated as CASSLAGGSYEQYF.

V usage is TRBV5-4 and J usage is TRBJ1-2, with D uncertain. Germline lookup yields CDR1 SGHNT and CDR2 YYREEE (reference sequence). The CDR3 consists of 15 residues. V lost 3 bases, J lost 7 bases, and 19 bases lay in between. CDR3: CASSSPWTGASGYTF. CDR3 DNA sequence: TGTGCCAGCAGCTCGCCCTGGACGGGTGCTTCTGGCTACACCTTC.

The chain employs TRBV7-6 and TRBJ2-7; possibly TRBD1 for D (6 bases). Per the germline V gene, CDR1 is SGHVS and CDR2 is FNYEAQ. There are 14 residues in the CDR3. V gave up 6 bases and J gave up 1 base, with 13 bases separating them. CDR3 region: CASSQGPLSYEQYF. The CDR3 DNA reads as TGTGCCAGCAGTCAGGGGCCCCTATCCTACGAGCAGTACTTC.

This rearrangement joins TRBV6-6 to TRBJ1-3; D gene uncertain. The germline V gene has CDR1 MNHNY and CDR2 SVGAGI (reference sequence). The CDR3 sequence is 11 residues long. V lost 6 bases to trimming and J lost 4 bases, with 4 bases between them. The CDR3, as DNA: TGTGCCAGCAGGTCAGGAAACACCATATATTTT. Amino acids: CASRSGNTIYF.

The chain links TRBV5-1 to TRBJ1-2, with D possibly being TRBD1 (6 bases). The V end was cut by 5 bases, the J end by 2 bases, with 16 bases between. Germline CDR1 SGHRS, CDR2 YFSETQ. This CDR3 contains 15 residues. The CDR3 DNA reads as TGCGCCAGCAGAGGCTTCCAGGGGTCCAACTATGGCTACACCTTC. Protein product: CASRGFQGSNYGYTF.

In regard to this clone: A read error may produce the germline difference seen at one junction end. This chain joins TRBV5-6 and TRBJ1-1; D unclear. CDR1 is SGHDT and CDR2 is YYEEEE in the germline V gene. The CDR3 covers 13 residues. The CDR3 coding sequence is TGTACCAGCAGCTCCTCGACAAGCACTGAAGCTTTCTTT. It encodes CTSSSSTSTEAFF.

V and J are TRBV11-3 and TRBJ2-5; no clear D. This CDR3 region has 12 residues. Germline CDR1 and CDR2: SGHNT and YENEEA. Trimming took off 1 base at V and 5 bases at J, with 5 bases between the two ends. Here the CDR3 reads CASSLALETQYF. DNA of the CDR3: TGTGCCAGCAGCTTAGCATTGGAGACCCAGTACTTC.